This T cell receptor (beta chain) was sequenced in a study of blood T cell repertoires in COVID-19. As for the study in general: Collection of acute and convalescent COVID-19 samples took place in the United States, Italy and Spain. PBMCs, B-cell-depleted T cells, or T cells were the source of the cDNA or gDNA that made up the material.

Unmatched junction bases numbered 9, after V lost 2 bases and J lost 4 bases. CDR1 is MNHEY and CDR2 is SVGAGI in the germline V gene. The CDR3 extends over 16 amino acids. Original methodology: Amplification of reference gene primers was used by the study to estimate nucleated cell counts. Produced via immunoSEQ multiplex PCR; TCRdb's table is partial and in-frame only. D and trimming were read from the DNA, whereas the V and J calls and clone size are those reported in that table. The sample lists just over 300,000 clones, about 90% occurring once. Sequencing used peripheral blood. This sequence originates from a young man with active or convalescent COVID-19. This rearrangement joins TRBV6-5 to TRBJ1-2, with 8 bases identical to TRBD1. The CDR3 DNA sequence: TGTGCCAGCAGTTACAGTTCAGGGGGCGTTCGCTATGGCTACACCTTC. It codes for CASSYSSGGVRYGYTF.